This TCR beta chain came from a study of blood T cells in healthy people across ages (dated by TCRdb to the mid-2010s). As for the study more broadly: In model experiments, roughly one uniquely barcoded TCR beta cDNA molecule per two T cells was captured by template switching. The study measured age-related changes in TCR beta repertoire diversity using deep sequencing normalized with unique cDNA molecular identifiers. The donors were divided into four age groups: young (average approximately 17 years), middle-aged (around 41), aged (approximately 62) and long-lived (about 84). To avoid experimental bias, donors of different ages were distributed randomly across sequencing lanes. For two donors (one aged 18 to 30 and one aged 80 or older), the study analyzed two additional independent replicas of 1 million unique cDNA reads from the same blood draw. Here is what the overall study found, with its caveats: The percentage of naive T cells measured by flow cytometry correlated strongly with observed TCR beta diversity. The long-lived group showed more naive CD4+ T cells, fewer expanded clones and increased TCR diversity than the aged group, suggesting age selection. As age increased, observed TCR beta diversity per million T cells dropped in a roughly linear way, and a significant reduction was already evident by age 40. Estimates of total diversity based on one million sequenced T cells were regarded as lower bounds and as underestimates. Since profiling was done on bulk unsorted PBMCs, naive and antigen-experienced compartments could not be conclusively compared. Because donor CMV infection status was unknown, age-related changes in expanded clonotypes were potentially confounded.

The library was made by 5' RACE. TCRdb names Illumina HiSeq 2500 as the instrument used. The second PCR ran for roughly 7 to 11 cycles and used a J-beta primer mix along with a sample-barcoded 5' primer. A unique molecular identifier was introduced onto each TCR beta cDNA molecule by a template-switch 5' adaptor carrying 12 random nucleotides. At least 3 million CDR3-containing paired-end reads were obtained from each sample. First-strand cDNA was synthesized from all RNA with the Mint cDNA synthesis kit, primed by a TRBC-specific oligonucleotide. After uracil-DNA glycosylase treatment, a first 18-cycle PCR used universal primers M1SS and BC2_uni_R on all cDNA. The authors' pipeline ran thus. For normalization, 1 million high-quality reads, each with a distinct molecular identifier, were randomly selected from each sample. Instead of being binned into consensus sequences, reads with shared molecular identifiers were discarded. CDR3 identification, clonotype clustering and error correction used MiTCR with a Q25 quality threshold and the strictest error-elimination algorithm. Lower-bound total TCR beta diversity was estimated with a nonparametric unseen species model using Euler transformation. TCRdb reprocessed the public reads (quality trimming at Q25 with fastp, clone calling with MiXCR) and kept in-frame beta chains. Records with the same CDR3 protein are collapsed into one entry carrying the most frequent genes and DNA. TCRdb, not the original authors, processed these V and J calls. In this sample the table shows about 1.8 million distinct CDR3 sequences, 49% of which occur a single time. The ten largest clones add up to around 2.1% of the sample.

Taken from the germline V gene, the CDR1 and CDR2 loops are ENHRY and SYGVKD. The CDR3 numbers 15 residues from cysteine through phenylalanine. Only the CDR3 DNA stays, 45 bases, in frame from base 1. The 39 donors, aged roughly 6 to 90 years, were systemically healthy Caucasian individuals from Russia. About 9.6 milliliters of peripheral blood were collected from each donor into EDTA-treated Vacutainer tubes. Ficoll-Paque density-gradient centrifugation was used to isolate PBMCs, with at least 6 million obtained per sample. Total RNA was extracted from PBMCs with Trizol reagent, with at least 5 micrograms obtained per sample. Naive CD45RAhigh/CD27high T cell percentages were measured by flow cytometry on a PBMC aliquot from every donor. As to this clonotype: Its antigen is still unknown. The junction differs from germline at one of its ends, possibly a read error.

Sequencing used blood. The receptor comes from a woman aged 40 to 55 in good health. Here the chain combines TRBV10-3 and TRBJ2-7; the D segment cannot be called with confidence. In nucleotide form, the sequence is TGTGCCATCAGTGAGGAGGCAGGTGGATTCTACAAGCAGTACTTC. This yields the protein CAISEEAGGFYKQYF.